Listed below are T cell receptor beta chains from one sample, sequenced in a study of blood T cell repertoires in COVID-19. Only in-frame clones appear in the TCRdb table, and some are missing; sequencing was by immunoSEQ multiplex PCR. The sample contains over 200,000 clones, around 92% of which appear only once. The source material was peripheral blood. The receptors were gathered from a person aged 18 to 30 with COVID-19, enrolled during active disease. The CDR3 runs from the conserved cysteine through the conserved F or W.

TRBJ2-7 TRBV27 CASSPNRGYEQYF
TRBJ1-2 TRBV28 CASSWAGKQNYGYTF
TRBJ2-7 TRBV11-2 CASSSHSGGEQYF
TRBJ2-1 TRBV10-3 CAIRALAGGSSYNEQFF
TRBJ2-7 TRBV3-1/TRBV3-2 CASSQGWGVSSYEQYF
TRBJ2-1 TRBV3-1/TRBV3-2 CASSRGLAGPPEQFF
TRBJ1-1 TRBV19 CASSIDDSYIRMNTEAFF
TRBJ2-1 TRBV5-1 CASSLGPGLNNEQFF
TRBJ1-4 TRBV13 CASSPSGQGGLTEKLFF
TRBJ2-7 TRBV4-1 CASSQVDRGAYEQYF
TRBJ2-3 TRBV4-3 CASSQGAAGTSGRGADTQYF
TRBJ2-1 TRBV27 CASSLSRLNEQFF
TRBJ1-6 TRBV9 CASSPQDRGDSPLHF
TRBJ2-7 TRBV5-1 CASSLVGVGEQYF
TRBJ2-2 TRBV6-1 CASSELTGAGTGELFF
TRBJ2-5 TRBV2 CASGSLAGGPQETQYF
TRBJ1-5 TRBV21-1 CAREARREGNQPQHF
TRBJ2-7 TRBV28 CASILGGEQYF
TRBJ2-2 TRBV7-9 CASSRGLPRGELFF
TRBJ2-7 TRBV5-1 CASSLLQGAREQYF
TRBJ2-2 TRBV6-1 CASSEGGLAVWNTGELFF
TRBJ2-3 TRBV27 CASSPLTSGGVRPDTQYF
TRBJ2-2 TRBV19 CASSLVGGVISGELFF
TRBJ2-2 TRBV7-9 CASSLARLAPYTGELFF
TRBJ1-6 TRBV6-5 CASSYSTGFYNSPLHF
TRBJ2-7 TRBV27 CASSYREAPYEQYF
TRBJ2-2 TRBV5-1 CASSRQGLAGGNTGELFF
TRBJ1-5 TRBV4-2 CASSQEEMRGRGTGNQPQHF
TRBJ2-2 TRBV7-8 CASSLSRVTSGRSGELFF
TRBJ2-3 TRBV3-1/TRBV3-2 CASSQGRQIVHTDTQYF
TRBJ2-7 TRBV6-2/TRBV6-3 CASSYSAGGPSKGYEQYF
TRBJ1-1 TRBV10-3 CAIRTPGFDAFF
TRBJ2-7 TRBV12-5 CASGLSGGNYEQYF
TRBJ2-2 TRBV19 CASNPQAGTGELFF
TRBJ2-7 TRBV12-3/TRBV12-4 CASSLDRPYEQYF
TRBJ1-2 TRBV5-1 CASSLIPGGENGYTF
TRBJ2-7 TRBV25-1 CASSDPHGGPTAYEQYF
TRBJ2-1 TRBV4-3 CASSQSPTSLRQFF
TRBJ1-4 TRBV27 CARDRVGEEGEKLFF
TRBJ2-7 TRBV18 CASSPSSVSYEQYF
TRBJ1-2 TRBV6-5 CASSSDSFGYGYTF
TRBJ2-1 TRBV29-1 CSVRTSGSYNEQFF
TRBJ1-5 TRBV5-1 CASSLVGAGGQPQHF
TRBJ1-4 TRBV5-3 CARSSPRTAGEKLFF
TRBJ1-4 TRBV4-1 CASSPQGVEEKLFF
TRBJ2-2 TRBV5-5 CASSSDFRGTGELFF
TRBJ2-5 TRBV7-9 CASSGGLAGVSETQYF
TRBJ2-7 TRBV18 CASSPDSLRYYEQYF
TRBJ1-2 TRBV5-4 CASRDGASDGYTF
TRBJ2-7 TRBV28 CASSSGRDILEQYF
TRBJ1-1 TRBV12-3/TRBV12-4 CASSPHDTEAFF
TRBJ2-7 TRBV4-1 CASSQAWTSGNPTYEQYF
TRBJ2-7 TRBV6-1 CASSEAQTSIYEQYF